The 2 T cell receptor beta chains reported below all come from one sample, sequenced in a study of cytomegalovirus exposure and HLA in healthy donors (dated by TCRdb to about 2017). The library was produced with the immunoSEQ multiplex PCR assay. For the multiplex PCR, a mixture combining 60 forward primers for TCR Vbeta segments and 13 reverse primers for TCR Jbeta segments was used. TCRdb provides this immuneACCESS table in a form limited to in-frame rearrangements. Some clones are lacking; in checked studies, under half of them reflect an unresolved V gene, and why the rest are absent is not known. The sample table holds 110,000 to 150,000 clones, of which 65% to 80% were seen once. 1.5% to 2% of the sample is taken by the ten largest. Sample: PBMCs. Receptors originate from a woman in her thirties in good health and CMV-seronegative.

This clone was picked up one time. The genes are TRBV5-1 and TRBJ1-2; perhaps TRBD1 as D (6 bases). The V gene lost 4 bases and the J gene lost 2 bases, with 9 bases spanning the gap. The CDR3 length is 13 residues. CDR1 and CDR2 (germline): SGHRS, YFSETQ. CDR3 bases: TGCGCCAGCAGCCAGCAGGGGAACTATGGCTACACCTTC. Translated: CASSQQGNYGYTF.

This clone was counted once. The rearrangement links TRBV2 to TRBJ2-7; perhaps TRBD2 as D (6 bases). The V end lost 2 bases, the J end lost 5 bases, and 13 bases lay between the germline ends. The CDR3 has 14 amino acids. Germline CDR1 and CDR2: SNHLY and FYNNEI. The CDR3 coding sequence is TGTGCCAGCAGTGAATTGGGACTGATCCACGAGCAGTACGTC. It specifies CASSELGLIHEQYV.